The 18 T cell receptor beta chains below all came from one sample that was sequenced in a study of a mutant IDH1 vaccine in newly diagnosed glioma (dated by TCRdb to the early 2020s). No antigen has been identified for these receptors. The sample's time point, from its label and the paper: week 11, during vaccination. Every vaccine dose consisted of 300 ug of a 20-mer mutant IDH1 peptide in Montanide, administered subcutaneously together with topical imiquimod. Library preparation was by the immunoSEQ multiplex PCR assay. What TCRdb holds here is the immuneACCESS table cut down to in-frame rearrangements. Part of the clones is not present; checked against another copy, under half of the missing clones reflect an unresolved V gene, and the others are unexplained. This sample gives fewer than 70,000 clones in total; approximately 89% of them show up just once. The top ten clonotypes cover more than 1.5% of the sample.

Sequenced here: PBMCs, sampled from a glioma patient whose treatment included an IDH1 peptide vaccine. These receptors all stem from a man in his forties or fifties with glioma.

This clone was counted a single time. The chain combines TRBV29-1 with TRBJ1-3; unclear D gene. This CDR3 comprises 12 residues. V lost 1 base and J 4 bases, leaving 5 bases between the germline ends. The germline V gene has CDR1 SQVTM and CDR2 ANQGSEA. CDR3 loop: CSVEARGNTIYF. The CDR3 DNA sequence: TGCAGCGTTGAAGCCAGGGGAAACACCATATATTTT.

The chain links TRBV9 to TRBJ2-3; perhaps TRBD2 as D (5 bases). V was shortened by 0 bases and J by 5 bases, with 16 bases between the two germline ends. There are 16 residues in the CDR3. The V gene's germline CDR1 is SGDLS and CDR2 YYNGEE. The CDR3 sequence: CASSVGGPLSKDTQYF. Here the CDR3 DNA reads TGTGCCAGCAGCGTAGGAGGGCCCCTCAGTAAAGATACGCAGTATTTT.

The rearrangement joins TRBV5-1 to TRBJ2-5; 9 positions match TRBD1. Germline CDR1 and CDR2: SGHRS and YFSETQ. CDR3 length: 15 residues. With 4 bases clipped from V and 4 bases from J, the junction kept 8 bases outside the gene matches. The CDR3 DNA sequence: TGCGCCAGCAGCGGGGACTTGACAGGGGGAGAGACCCAGTACTTC. Translated, it gives CASSGDLTGGETQYF.

V and J are TRBV18 and TRBJ1-3, with D possibly being TRBD1 (5 bases). Germline loops: CDR1 KGHSH, CDR2 LQKENI. The CDR3 extends over 20 amino acids. With 2 bases removed from V and 0 bases from J, the gap between germline ends came to 23 bases. This CDR3 is CASSPNFGLRDLDSGNTIYF. The CDR3 DNA is TGTGCCAGCTCACCAAATTTTGGGCTTCGGGACCTTGACTCTGGAAACACCATATATTTT.

The V call is TRBV10-3, the J call TRBJ2-7; TRBD1 might be the D (5 bases). There are 12 residues in the CDR3. The V end lost 11 bases, the J end lost 1 base, and 12 bases lay between the germline ends. Germline V gene lookup returns CDR1 ENHRY and CDR2 SYGVKD. CDR3 DNA sequence: TGTGCCTCACAGGACGCTTCCTACGAGCAGTACTTC. This codes for CASQDASYEQYF.

The V gene is TRBV15, the J gene TRBJ2-5; 11 bases align to TRBD1. The CDR3 is 17 residues long. With V trimmed by 1 base and J by 4 bases, 8 bases remained unmatched. Per germline, CDR1 LNHNV and CDR2 YYDKDF (reference sequence). The CDR3 loop is CATSRGFGGQGGETQYF. CDR3 coding DNA: TGTGCCACCAGCAGAGGGTTTGGGGGACAGGGGGGAGAGACCCAGTACTTC. Supplemented by reference TRBV15 and TRBJ2-5, the full variable domain reads DAMVIQNPRYQVTQFGKPVTLSCSQTLNHNVMYWYQQKSSQAPKLLFHYYDKDFNNEADTPDNFQSRRPNTSFCFLDIRSPGLGDTAMYLCATSRGFGGQGGETQYFGPGTRLLVL.

Relative to its sample, this clone is medium-sized. The V call is TRBV25-1, the J call TRBJ2-1; 7 bases line up with TRBD2. CDR3 length: 17 amino acids. The V and J ends lost 3 bases and 0 bases, in that order; junction bases with no gene match: 8. Germline CDR1 is MGHDK and CDR2 is SYGVNS. The CDR3: CASSEASGQSSYNEQFF. CDR3 DNA: TGTGCCAGCAGTGAGGCTAGCGGACAAAGCTCCTACAATGAGCAGTTCTTC.

The genes are TRBV18 and TRBJ2-3; 7 bases map to TRBD2. This CDR3 is 14 amino acids long. V lost 3 bases to trimming and J lost 4 bases; unmatched junction nucleotides: 4. Germline CDR1 and CDR2: KGHSH and LQKENI. The CDR3 DNA sequence: TGTGCCAGCTCACCGGGGAGGGCGGCAGATACGCAGTATTTT. Translating gives CASSPGRAADTQYF. The full variable domain, completed using reference TRBV18 and TRBJ2-3, is NAGVMQNPRHLVRRRGQEARLRCSPMKGHSHVYWYRQLPEEGLKFMVYLQKENIIDESGMPKERFSAEFPKEGPSILRIQQVVRGDSAAYFCASSPGRAADTQYFGPGTRLTVL.

The chain employs TRBV6-1 and TRBJ2-7; D gene uncertain. The CDR3 covers 14 residues. Germline V gives CDR1 MNHNS, CDR2 SASEGT. The ends were cut back, 5 bases at V and 0 bases at J, with 11 bases in the middle. In nucleotides, the CDR3 is TGTGCCAGCAGTCAAGGGATGAACTCCTACGAGCAGTACGTC. Its protein is CASSQGMNSYEQYV.

The gene calls are TRBV28 and TRBJ1-5, with 8 bases lining up with TRBD1. The CDR3 runs to 14 residues. The germline V gene encodes CDR1 MDHEN and CDR2 SYDVKM. The V gene end was trimmed by 6 bases and the J gene end by 8 bases; junction bases not matched to a gene: 9. The CDR3 protein is CASRPTGGEEPQHF. The CDR3 bases are TGTGCCAGCAGACCCACAGGGGGGGAGGAGCCCCAGCATTTT. Complete variable domain (other parts from reference TRBV28 and TRBJ1-5): DVKVTQSSRYLVKRTGEKVFLECVQDMDHENMFWYRQDPGLGLRLIYFSYDVKMKEKGDIPEGYSVSREKKERFSLILESASTNQTSMYLCASRPTGGEEPQHFGDGTRLSIL.

A few counts support this clone. The rearrangement joins TRBV10-3 to TRBJ2-2; D uncertain. The germline V and J ends were trimmed by 3 bases and 3 bases, with 8 bases remaining between them. CDR3 size: 14 residues. Looked up from germline, CDR1 is ENHRY and CDR2 is SYGVKD. The CDR3: CAISDPGYTGELFF. The CDR3 nucleotides are TGTGCCATCAGTGATCCAGGCTACACCGGGGAGCTGTTTTTT.

V gene TRBV19 combines with J gene TRBJ2-7; D tentatively fits TRBD1 or TRBD2 (6 bases each). The CDR3 is made up of 15 amino acids. Germline V lookup: CDR1 LNHDA, CDR2 SQIVND (reference sequence). V gave up 0 bases and J gave up 2 bases, with 11 bases separating them. CDR3: CASSIDGGFPYEQYF. CDR3 in DNA: TGTGCCAGTAGTATAGACGGGGGCTTCCCCTACGAGCAGTACTTC.

This sequence joins TRBV28 and TRBJ2-7, with D maybe TRBD2 (7 bases). V lost 6 bases and J lost 4, with 19 bases in between. The germline gives CDR1 MDHEN, CDR2 SYDVKM. The CDR3 is made up of 15 amino acids. The chain's CDR3 is CASSPQGREGYEQYF. The DNA of the CDR3 is TGTGCCAGCAGCCCCCAGGGGAGGGAGGGGTACGAGCAGTACTTC. Drawing the rest from reference TRBV28 and TRBJ2-7, the complete variable domain is DVKVTQSSRYLVKRTGEKVFLECVQDMDHENMFWYRQDPGLGLRLIYFSYDVKMKEKGDIPEGYSVSREKKERFSLILESASTNQTSMYLCASSPQGREGYEQYFGPGTRLTVT.

The chain links TRBV7-2 to TRBJ2-7; perhaps D is TRBD1 or TRBD2 (6 bases each). Germline CDR1 and CDR2: SGHTA and FQGNSA. The CDR3 covers 14 residues. V was clipped by 6 bases and J by 3 bases, with 15 bases between them. In DNA form, the CDR3 reads TGTGCCAGCAGGAGAGGGGGGATTGGCTACGAGCAGTACTTC. Protein product: CASRRGGIGYEQYF.

DNA of the CDR3: TGTGCCAGTACCCGGGTGGGGAACACTGAAGCTTTCTTT. Translated: CASTRVGNTEAFF. This chain connects TRBV19 to TRBJ1-1, with unresolved D. Germline CDR1 reads LNHDA; CDR2 reads SQIVND (reference sequence). Between the trimmed V and J ends, which lost 7 bases and 1 base, there was a span of 10 bases. This CDR3 is built from 13 residues.

This clone was seen only once. V is TRBV6-5 and J is TRBJ2-1; 9 nucleotides align to TRBD2. This CDR3 has 15 residues. J gave up 4 bases and V 5 bases, and 6 bases lay outside the gene matches. Per the germline V gene, CDR1 is MNHEY and CDR2 is SVGAGI. The CDR3 spells CASSPLAGEYNEQFF. Here the CDR3 DNA reads TGTGCCAGCAGTCCCTTAGCGGGAGAGTACAATGAGCAGTTCTTC.

V usage is TRBV6-5 and J usage is TRBJ1-4; no clear D. The V end lost 4 bases, the J end lost 5 bases, and 11 bases lay between the germline ends. Germline values: CDR1 MNHEY, CDR2 SVGAGI. This CDR3 contains 14 residues. CDR3 sequence: CASSSGRGNEKLFF. CDR3 DNA: TGTGCCAGCAGTTCAGGCCGTGGAAATGAAAAACTGTTTTTT.

The J gene is TRBJ1-1, the V gene TRBV28; TRBD1 might be the D (5 bases). The CDR3 is 18 amino acids. Germline CDR1 and CDR2: MDHEN and SYDVKM. The V gene lost 5 bases and the J gene lost 11 bases, with 33 bases spanning the gap. The DNA of the CDR3 is TGTGCCAGCAGTATCCCCAGGGCAGGAGCCGCACTTATAGGTATGGCTTTCTTT. Its protein is CASSIPRAGAALIGMAFF.